A selection of T cell receptor beta chains follows, all from one sample in a study of shared clonotypes between healthy human individuals. Some clones are missing from TCRdb's copy, which holds only in-frame ones; the method was immunoSEQ multiplex PCR. The data hold around 500,000 clones, with 75% to 85% observed a single time. The sequencing sample was made of PBMCs. The receptors shown here come from a woman in her thirties or forties in good health. Some clones in this sample may be carry-over from other donors' samples. The CDR3 runs from the conserved cysteine through the conserved F or W. The order of the fields is V gene, clone size, J gene, D gene, CDR3 DNA, CDR3 protein. A D gene is named only where the DNA matches it firmly. Where a row states a size, it is once, few, many or the class of an expanded clone; other rows omit it.

v_call: TRBV9; clone_size: -; j_call: TRBJ2-1; d_call: TRBD2; cdr3_nt: TGTGCCAGCAGCGTAGCTCCCGGGAGGGGGTACAATGAGCAGTTCTTC; cdr3_aa: CASSVAPGRGYNEQFF
v_call: TRBV27; clone_size: -; j_call: TRBJ2-7; d_call: -; cdr3_nt: TGTGCCAGCAGTTTTCAGGGCTTATCCTACGAGCAGTACTTC; cdr3_aa: CASSFQGLSYEQYF
v_call: TRBV27; clone_size: -; j_call: TRBJ1-1; d_call: -; cdr3_nt: TGTGCCAGCAGTTTATGGCCGGATATGAACACTGAAGCTTTCTTT; cdr3_aa: CASSLWPDMNTEAFF
v_call: TRBV11-2; clone_size: few; j_call: TRBJ1-1; d_call: -; cdr3_nt: TGTGCCAGCAGCTTAGACCTCAACACTGAAGCTTTCTTT; cdr3_aa: CASSLDLNTEAFF
v_call: TRBV29-1; clone_size: many; j_call: TRBJ1-5; d_call: -; cdr3_nt: TGCAGCGTTGTATGGGGGGAGTCTCAGCCCCAGCATTTT; cdr3_aa: CSVVWGESQPQHF
v_call: TRBV7-8; clone_size: many; j_call: TRBJ2-7; d_call: -; cdr3_nt: TGTGCCAGCAGCTTAGGTGGCCTCAGCTCCTACGAGCAGTACTTC; cdr3_aa: CASSLGGLSSYEQYF
v_call: TRBV4-3; clone_size: -; j_call: TRBJ1-4; d_call: TRBD1; cdr3_nt: TGCGCCAGCAGCCAAGATCCCGGACAGGGGGATGAAAAACTGTTTTTT; cdr3_aa: CASSQDPGQGDEKLFF
v_call: TRBV30; clone_size: -; j_call: TRBJ1-1; d_call: -; cdr3_nt: TGTGCCTGGGGTTCCGGACCGCTGAACACTGAAGCTTTCTTT; cdr3_aa: CAWGSGPLNTEAFF
v_call: TRBV5-1; clone_size: -; j_call: TRBJ2-7; d_call: -; cdr3_nt: TGCGCCAGCAGCTTGGGGCAGGGGTCAAGTTGGAAAGCCAAACCCTACGAGCAGTACTTC; cdr3_aa: CASSLGQGSSWKAKPYEQYF
v_call: TRBV4-1; clone_size: -; j_call: TRBJ1-5; d_call: -; cdr3_nt: TGCGCCAGCAGCCAAGACATGTCGAGTCAGCCCCAGCATTTT; cdr3_aa: CASSQDMSSQPQHF
v_call: TRBV28; clone_size: -; j_call: TRBJ2-6; d_call: -; cdr3_nt: TGTGCCAGCAGGCCACTGAGGGATAGCTCTGGGGCCAACGTCCTGACTTTC; cdr3_aa: CASRPLRDSSGANVLTF
v_call: TRBV11-2; clone_size: -; j_call: TRBJ2-1; d_call: -; cdr3_nt: TGTGCCAGCAGCTTAGTCTCAGGTGGGACCTACAATGAGCAGTTCTTC; cdr3_aa: CASSLVSGGTYNEQFF
v_call: TRBV12-5; clone_size: -; j_call: TRBJ2-7; d_call: -; cdr3_nt: TGTGCTACTTGGAGGGGGGCCCGCTTC; cdr3_aa: CATWRGARF
v_call: TRBV5-1; clone_size: -; j_call: TRBJ1-1; d_call: -; cdr3_nt: TGCGCCAGCAGCTGGGAGATCAACACTGAAGCTTTCTTT; cdr3_aa: CASSWEINTEAFF
v_call: TRBV7-9; clone_size: -; j_call: TRBJ2-7; d_call: -; cdr3_nt: TGTGCCAGCAGCTCCACAGGACCCTACGAGCAGTACTTC; cdr3_aa: CASSSTGPYEQYF
v_call: TRBV10-3; clone_size: -; j_call: TRBJ2-7; d_call: TRBD1; cdr3_nt: TGTGCCATCTCCCCGGGGACAGGGGCTTCCTACGAGCAGTACTTC; cdr3_aa: CAISPGTGASYEQYF
v_call: TRBV4-3; clone_size: -; j_call: TRBJ2-3; d_call: -; cdr3_nt: TGCGCCAGCAGCCAAGACTTCGGGGACACAGATACGCAGTATTTT; cdr3_aa: CASSQDFGDTDTQYF
v_call: TRBV20-1; clone_size: -; j_call: TRBJ2-5; d_call: -; cdr3_nt: TGCAGTGCTAGAGGAGAGACCCAGTACTTC; cdr3_aa: CSARGETQYF
v_call: TRBV5-1; clone_size: -; j_call: TRBJ1-6; d_call: -; cdr3_nt: TGCGCCAGCAGCTTGGCAAAGGGAGATTCACCCCTCCACTTT; cdr3_aa: CASSLAKGDSPLHF
v_call: TRBV28; clone_size: -; j_call: TRBJ1-1; d_call: -; cdr3_nt: TGTGCCAGCAGTCCCCCCCGGGCTCCGAACACTGAAGCTTTCTTT; cdr3_aa: CASSPPRAPNTEAFF
v_call: TRBV27; clone_size: -; j_call: TRBJ2-7; d_call: TRBD2; cdr3_nt: TGTGCCAGCAGTTTAGGAGTAGCGGGAGCCTACGAGCAGTACTTC; cdr3_aa: CASSLGVAGAYEQYF
v_call: TRBV5-1; clone_size: -; j_call: TRBJ1-1; d_call: -; cdr3_nt: TGCGCCAGCAGCTTTTGGCTGGACACTGAAGCTTTCTTT; cdr3_aa: CASSFWLDTEAFF